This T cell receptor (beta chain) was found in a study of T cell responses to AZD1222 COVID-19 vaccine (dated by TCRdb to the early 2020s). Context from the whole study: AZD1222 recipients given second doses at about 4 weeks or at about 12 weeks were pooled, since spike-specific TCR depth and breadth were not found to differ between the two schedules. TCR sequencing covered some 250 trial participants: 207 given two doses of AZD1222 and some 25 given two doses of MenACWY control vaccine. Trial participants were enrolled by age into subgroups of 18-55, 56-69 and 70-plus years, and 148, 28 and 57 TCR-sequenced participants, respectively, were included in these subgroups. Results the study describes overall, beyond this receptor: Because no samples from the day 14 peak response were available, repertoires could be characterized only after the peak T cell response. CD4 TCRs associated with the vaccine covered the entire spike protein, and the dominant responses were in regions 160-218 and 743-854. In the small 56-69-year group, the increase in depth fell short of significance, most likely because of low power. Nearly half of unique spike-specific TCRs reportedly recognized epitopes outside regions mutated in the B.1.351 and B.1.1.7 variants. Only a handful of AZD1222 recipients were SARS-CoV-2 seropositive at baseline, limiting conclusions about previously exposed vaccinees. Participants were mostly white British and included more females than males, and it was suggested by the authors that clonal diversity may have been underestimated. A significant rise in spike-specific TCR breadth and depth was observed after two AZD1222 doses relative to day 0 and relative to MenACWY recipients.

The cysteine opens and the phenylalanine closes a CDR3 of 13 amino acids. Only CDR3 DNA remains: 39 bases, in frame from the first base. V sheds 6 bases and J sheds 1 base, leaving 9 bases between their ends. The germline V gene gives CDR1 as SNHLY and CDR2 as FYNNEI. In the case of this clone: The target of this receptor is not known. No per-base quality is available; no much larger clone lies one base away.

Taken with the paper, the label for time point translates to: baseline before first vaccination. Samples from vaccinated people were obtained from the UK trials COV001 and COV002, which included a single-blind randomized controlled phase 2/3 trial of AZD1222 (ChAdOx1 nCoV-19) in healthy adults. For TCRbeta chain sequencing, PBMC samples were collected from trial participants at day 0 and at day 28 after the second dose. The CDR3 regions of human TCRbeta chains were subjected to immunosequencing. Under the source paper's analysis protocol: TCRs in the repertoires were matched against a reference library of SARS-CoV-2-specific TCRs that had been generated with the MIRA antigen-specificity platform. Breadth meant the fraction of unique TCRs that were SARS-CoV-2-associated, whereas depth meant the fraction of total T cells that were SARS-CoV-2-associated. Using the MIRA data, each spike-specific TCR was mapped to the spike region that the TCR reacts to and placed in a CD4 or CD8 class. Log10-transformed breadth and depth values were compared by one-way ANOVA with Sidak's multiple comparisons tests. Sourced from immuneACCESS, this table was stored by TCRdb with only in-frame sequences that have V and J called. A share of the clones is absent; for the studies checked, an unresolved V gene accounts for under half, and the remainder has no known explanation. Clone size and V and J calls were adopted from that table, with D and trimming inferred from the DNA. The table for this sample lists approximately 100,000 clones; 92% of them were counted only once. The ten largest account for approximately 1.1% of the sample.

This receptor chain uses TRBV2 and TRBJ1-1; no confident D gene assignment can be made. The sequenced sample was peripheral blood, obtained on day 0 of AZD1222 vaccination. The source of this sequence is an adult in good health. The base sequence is TGTGCCAGCAGCCTGGACCGGAACACTGAAGCTTTCTTT. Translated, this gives CASSLDRNTEAFF. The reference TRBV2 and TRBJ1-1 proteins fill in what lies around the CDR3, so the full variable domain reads EPEVTQTPSHQVTQMGQEVILRCVPISNHLYFYWYRQILGQKVEFLVSFYNNEISEKSEIFDDQFSVERPDGSNFTLKIRSTKLEDSAMYFCASSLDRNTEAFFGQGTRLTVV.